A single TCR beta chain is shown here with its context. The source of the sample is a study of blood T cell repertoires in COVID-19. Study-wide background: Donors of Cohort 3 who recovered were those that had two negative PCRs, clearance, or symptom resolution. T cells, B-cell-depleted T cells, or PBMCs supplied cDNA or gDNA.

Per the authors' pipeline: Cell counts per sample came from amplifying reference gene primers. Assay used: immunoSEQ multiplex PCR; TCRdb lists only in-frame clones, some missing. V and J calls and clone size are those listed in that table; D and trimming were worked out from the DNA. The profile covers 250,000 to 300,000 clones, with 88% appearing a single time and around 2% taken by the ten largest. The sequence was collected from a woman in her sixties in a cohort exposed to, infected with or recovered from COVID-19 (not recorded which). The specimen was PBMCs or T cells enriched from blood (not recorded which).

This CDR3 is CASSLISGSSYNEQFF. In DNA form, the CDR3 reads TGTGCCAGCAGCTTAATTAGCGGGAGCTCCTACAATGAGCAGTTCTTC. The chain is built from TRBV7-3 and TRBJ2-1; 9 nucleotides match TRBD2. J was trimmed by 0 bases and V by 1 base; bases with no gene match: 1. This CDR3 is 16 amino acids long. The V gene's germline CDR1 is SGHTA and CDR2 FQGTGA.